The 23 T cell receptor beta chains given below trace back to one sample, sequenced in a study of cytomegalovirus exposure and HLA in healthy donors. It was with 60 Vbeta and 13 Jbeta primers that the PCR ran. The repertoire was sequenced with immunoSEQ multiplex PCR; TCRdb's copy has only in-frame clones and lacks some. The data hold over 150,000 clones, with around 85% observed a single time. Source material: PBMCs. These receptors all stem from a human donor in good health.

This chain links TRBV5-1 with TRBJ2-1, with 7 bases aligning to TRBD1. The J segment lost 8 bases and the V segment lost 6 bases, leaving 14 bases of the junction unmatched. The CDR3 covers 15 residues. Germline-derived CDR1 and CDR2 are SGHRS and YFSETQ. Here the CDR3 reads CASTQEAGGIDEQFF. CDR3 sequence (DNA): TGCGCCAGCACCCAAGAGGCAGGGGGAATCGATGAGCAGTTCTTC.

The chain joins TRBV9 to TRBJ2-7; TRBD1 agrees at 7 bases. Germline loops: CDR1 SGDLS, CDR2 YYNGEE. Trimming at V came to 3 bases and at J to 3 bases, leaving 6 bases not matched to a gene. The CDR3 sequence is 14 residues long. The CDR3, as DNA: TGTGCCAGCAGCGGGGGACAGACAATCTACGAGCAGTACTTC. It translates to CASSGGQTIYEQYF.

The V call is TRBV27, the J call TRBJ2-7; possible D gene TRBD2, 5 bases. CDR3 length: 13 amino acids. V lost 2 bases and J lost 4, with 9 bases in between. Germline CDR1 reads MNHEY; CDR2 reads SMNVEV (reference sequence). The CDR3 coding sequence is TGTGCCAGCAGTTTAGAGCCGGGGTACGAGCAGTACTTC. Translating gives CASSLEPGYEQYF.

The gene calls are TRBV5-4 and TRBJ2-7; D is ambiguous. The length of the CDR3 is 14 residues. The V gene lost 1 base and the J gene lost 6 bases, with 14 bases spanning the gap. CDR1 and CDR2 (germline): SGHNT, YYREEE (reference sequence). The CDR3 sequence is CASSLMSGIVEQYF. As DNA, the CDR3 is TGTGCCAGCAGCTTGATGTCAGGAATTGTCGAGCAGTACTTC.

The V call is TRBV7-9, the J call TRBJ1-1, with D unresolved. Germline lookup yields CDR1 SEHNR and CDR2 FQNEAQ (reference sequence). This CDR3 comprises 15 residues. V shed 1 base and J shed 1 base, with 10 bases lying between them. CDR3 nucleotides: TGTGCCAGCAGCTTAGGGTGGTCAGGGAACACTGAAGCTTTCTTT. It encodes CASSLGWSGNTEAFF.

This chain joins TRBV4-3 and TRBJ1-6; TRBD1 aligns across 9 bases. The CDR3 runs to 14 residues. CDR1 LGHNA and CDR2 YSLEER come from the germline V gene. V shed 4 bases and J 9 bases; nucleotides not matched to a gene: 4. This chain's CDR3 is CASSRTGVGSPLHF. In nucleotides, the CDR3 is TGCGCCAGCAGCCGGACAGGGGTGGGTTCACCCCTCCACTTT.

With respect to this clone: Its ends do not fully match the called genes, so a read error is possible. The rearrangement links TRBV7-7 to TRBJ2-7, with D possibly TRBD2 on 6 matching bases. CDR1 is SSHAT and CDR2 is FNYEAQ in the germline V gene (reference sequence). The CDR3 totals 15 residues. This chain's CDR3 is CASSWSGVIPYEQYF. CDR3 coding DNA: TGTGCTAGCAGCTGGTCGGGGGTCATTCCCTACGAGCAGTACTTC.

CDR3 DNA: TGTGCCAGCAGCTTACAGTCCGGGGGTTCAGATACGCAGTATTTT. Translated: CASSLQSGGSDTQYF. This chain links TRBV7-2 with TRBJ2-3, with a weak D call TRBD2 (6 bases). The CDR3 runs to 15 residues. With 2 bases removed from V and 4 bases from J, the gap between germline ends came to 13 bases. Germline V CDR1 and CDR2: SGHTA, FQGNSA.

The J gene is TRBJ2-3, the V gene TRBV25-1; 10 bases match TRBD2. Trimming cost V 4 bases and J 5 bases; bases outside gene matches: 6. The CDR3 totals 15 residues. CDR1 and CDR2 (germline): MGHDK, SYGVNS. Here the CDR3 DNA reads TGTGCCAGCAGTGCGACTAGCGGGCCACGAGATACGCAGTATTTT. Protein sequence: CASSATSGPRDTQYF.

This clone was observed once. V and J are TRBV2 and TRBJ2-2, with 15 bases that match TRBD2. V was clipped by 6 bases and J by 6 bases; unmatched bases: 11. This CDR3 has 18 amino acids. Germline V gene sequence: CDR1 SNHLY, CDR2 FYNNEI. The CDR3 protein is CASRRTSGGAGAAGELFF. CDR3 DNA sequence: TGTGCCAGCAGGCGGACTAGCGGGGGGGCTGGTGCGGCCGGGGAGCTGTTTTTT. Using reference TRBV2 and TRBJ2-2 for the parts outside the CDR3, the full variable domain is EPEVTQTPSHQVTQMGQEVILRCVPISNHLYFYWYRQILGQKVEFLVSFYNNEISEKSEIFDDQFSVERPDGSNFTLKIRSTKLEDSAMYFCASRRTSGGAGAAGELFFGEGSRLTVL.

The rearrangement links TRBV5-4 to TRBJ2-5; 8 positions match TRBD2. This CDR3 contains 15 residues. J gave up 2 bases and V 5 bases, and 8 bases lay outside the gene matches. CDR1 and CDR2 from the germline V gene are SGHNT and YYREEE (reference sequence). CDR3 region: CASSKSGGLQETQYF. The CDR3 DNA sequence: TGTGCCAGCAGTAAAAGCGGGGGATTACAAGAGACCCAGTACTTC.

V usage is TRBV6-5 and J usage is TRBJ1-2, with D possibly TRBD1 on 5 matching bases. The germline V gene encodes CDR1 MNHEY and CDR2 SVGAGI. Trimming removed 7 bases from V and 5 bases from J, with 14 bases in between. This CDR3 has 13 amino acids. In nucleotides, the CDR3 is TGTGCCAGCATCACTCGTGGGGGGTATGGCTACACCTTC. Amino acid sequence: CASITRGGYGYTF.

This clone has more than one count but fewer than ten. The chain employs TRBV5-6 and TRBJ2-3; 9 nucleotides agree with TRBD2. The trim removed 4 bases at V and 7 bases at J, leaving 7 bases unmatched. The CDR3 has 14 amino acids. Germline V lookup: CDR1 SGHDT, CDR2 YYEEEE. The CDR3, as DNA: TGTGCCAGCAGCGAAGGTAGCGGGGGAAATACGCAGTATTTT. Its translation is CASSEGSGGNTQYF. Using reference TRBV5-6 and TRBJ2-3 for the parts outside the CDR3, the full variable domain is DAGVTQSPTHLIKTRGQQVTLRCSPKSGHDTVSWYQQALGQGPQFIFQYYEEEERQRGNFPDRFSGHQFPNYSSELNVNALLLGDSALYLCASSEGSGGNTQYFGPGTRLTVL.

CDR3 loop: CASSYSAGGPFEAFF. In nucleotides, the CDR3 is TGTGCCAGCAGTTACTCGGCAGGGGGCCCCTTTGAAGCTTTCTTT. This chain links TRBV6-6 with TRBJ1-1, with 8 positions matching TRBD1. Germline V gene lookup returns CDR1 MNHNY and CDR2 SVGAGI (reference sequence). J was trimmed by 7 bases and V by 0 bases; bases with no gene match: 7. The CDR3 runs 15 residues.

The CDR3 is CASSPDGGSSYNEQFF. For the CDR3, the DNA is TGTGCCAGCAGCCCCGATGGGGGGAGCTCCTACAATGAGCAGTTCTTC. The chain carries TRBV4-2 and TRBJ2-1; D might be TRBD2 (6 bases). The V end was cut by 4 bases, the J end by 0 bases, with 13 bases between. Germline values: CDR1 LGHNA, CDR2 YNFKEQ. The CDR3 extends over 16 amino acids.

The chain uses TRBV5-6 and TRBJ1-6; TRBD1 is a possible D gene (6 bases). Germline CDR1 SGHDT, CDR2 YYEEEE. The CDR3 is made up of 17 amino acids. With 4 bases removed from V and 5 bases from J, the gap between germline ends came to 19 bases. The CDR3, as DNA: TGTGCCAGCAGCAACCCTTCTAGGGGGACCAATAATTCACCCCTCCACTTT. Its protein product is CASSNPSRGTNNSPLHF. Looking up the rest from reference TRBV5-6 and TRBJ1-6 gives the full variable domain: DAGVTQSPTHLIKTRGQQVTLRCSPKSGHDTVSWYQQALGQGPQFIFQYYEEEERQRGNFPDRFSGHQFPNYSSELNVNALLLGDSALYLCASSNPSRGTNNSPLHFGNGTRLTVT.

This chain links TRBV5-6 with TRBJ2-7, with 7 bases that match TRBD1. This CDR3 comprises 13 residues. Germline V lookup: CDR1 SGHDT, CDR2 YYEEEE. V trimming: 4 bases; J trimming: 4 bases; junction bases outside the gene matches: 5. The CDR3 DNA reads TGTGCCAGCAGCCGGGACAGTGCTTACGAGCAGTACTTC. Its translation is CASSRDSAYEQYF. The variable domain in full, completed from reference TRBV5-6 and TRBJ2-7, reads DAGVTQSPTHLIKTRGQQVTLRCSPKSGHDTVSWYQQALGQGPQFIFQYYEEEERQRGNFPDRFSGHQFPNYSSELNVNALLLGDSALYLCASSRDSAYEQYFGPGTRLTVT.

The rearrangement links TRBV9 to TRBJ2-5; TRBD1 is a possible D gene (6 bases). The CDR3 contains 15 residues. The V end lost 3 bases, the J end lost 2 bases, and 14 bases lay between the germline ends. In germline, CDR1 is SGDLS, CDR2 YYNGEE. CDR3 region: CASSGGTSGQETQYF. The CDR3 nucleotides are TGTGCCAGCAGCGGAGGGACATCCGGACAAGAGACCCAGTACTTC.

V usage is TRBV6-5 and J usage is TRBJ1-2, with a weak D call TRBD1 (5 bases). CDR3 size: 15 residues. The V and J ends lost 5 bases and 2 bases respectively, with 15 bases between them. Germline CDR1 MNHEY, CDR2 SVGAGI. The CDR3, as DNA: TGTGCCAGCAGTCGCCTCGGGGGAGGGAACTATGGCTACACCTTC. This sequence encodes CASSRLGGGNYGYTF.

CDR3 protein: CASSYSRQGEETQYF. CDR3 nucleotide sequence: TGTGCCAGCAGTTACTCGAGACAGGGAGAAGAGACCCAGTACTTC. The J gene is TRBJ2-5, the V gene TRBV6-6; 7 positions match TRBD1. V shed 0 bases and J 3 bases; nucleotides not matched to a gene: 4. The CDR3 covers 15 residues. CDR1 and CDR2 from the germline V gene are MNHNY and SVGAGI (reference sequence).

The V and J genes are TRBV6-1 and TRBJ2-2; no definite D call. Deletions cut 1 base from V and 1 base from J, with 10 bases between. The CDR3 runs 16 residues. Germline values: CDR1 MNHNS, CDR2 SASEGT. CDR3 in amino acids: CASSEGLNRNTGELFF. The CDR3 bases are TGTGCCAGCAGTGAAGGGCTAAACAGGAACACCGGGGAGCTGTTTTTT.

The V and J genes are TRBV6-5 and TRBJ2-7; no definite D call. The CDR3 spans 11 residues. Trimming shortened V by 6 bases and J by 6 bases, and 9 bases separated the two germline ends. The germline gives CDR1 MNHEY, CDR2 SVGAGI. This CDR3 reads CASSDSGEQYF. CDR3 DNA sequence: TGTGCCAGCAGCGACTCGGGCGAGCAGTACTTC.

V gene TRBV7-2 combines with J gene TRBJ2-3, with 7 bases lining up with TRBD2. The V and J ends lost 2 bases and 4 bases, in that order; junction bases with no gene match: 9. Germline CDR1 and CDR2: SGHTA and FQGNSA. The CDR3 length is 16 residues. This CDR3 is CASSLYRTRNADTQYF. The CDR3 DNA follows: TGTGCCAGCAGCTTATACCGGACTAGAAACGCAGATACGCAGTATTTT.